This T cell receptor (beta chain) was obtained from a study of blood T cell repertoires in COVID-19. V was trimmed by 2 bases and J by 1 base, leaving 6 bases between them. Germline lookup yields CDR1 MNHEY and CDR2 SMNVEV (reference sequence). This CDR3 contains 13 residues. Authors' data handling: Researchers report that nucleated cell counts were estimated from reference gene primer amplification. Assay used: immunoSEQ multiplex PCR; TCRdb lists only in-frame clones, some missing. That table is the source of V, J and clone size, and D and trimming were worked out from the DNA. The profile covers about 170,000 clones, with about nine tenths appearing a single time and around 25% taken by the ten largest. This clone was seen just once.

The source is a man aged 55 to 69 with acute or convalescent COVID-19. The chain employs TRBV27 and TRBJ2-7; D gene unclear. Sequencing was done on a sample of peripheral blood. CDR3 DNA: TGTGCCAGCAGTTTAGCAGGTTCCTACGAGCAGTACGTC. It yields the protein CASSLAGSYEQYV.